Shown below are 18 T cell receptor beta chains from a single sample sequenced in a study of metastatic and nonmetastatic thyroid tumors. TCRdb reanalyzed the PCR reads via MiXCR. This sample carries around 45,000 clones, less than 3.5% of them seen once, and the ten largest clones take 8% to 10%. Each patient went into thyroid surgery without having received any treatment. Sequenced: blood. All receptors derive from a female donor with papillary thyroid cancer or a benign thyroid nodule (not recorded which). Some clones in this sample may be carry-over from other donors' samples.

This clone showed up just a few times. V usage is TRBV6-4 and J usage is TRBJ2-7, with TRBD2 identical over 7 bases. CDR3 length: 15 residues. Germline lookup yields CDR1 MRHNA and CDR2 SNTAGT. V shed 3 bases and J 5 bases; nucleotides not matched to a gene: 10. The CDR3 is CASSEDLGGANEQYF. The CDR3 DNA reads as TGTGCCAGCAGTGAGGATTTGGGAGGGGCAAACGAGCAGTACTTC.

This clone was counted a few times. The genes are TRBV12-5 and TRBJ2-5; 7 bases agree with TRBD2. Germline V CDR1 and CDR2: LGHNT, FRNRAP. The CDR3 has 15 residues. CDR3 sequence (DNA): TGTGTTATTGGTTTGGCCGGGGGGAGGGCGGAGACCCAGTACTTC. Translating gives CVIGLAGGRAETQYF.

This clone appeared many times. CDR3 DNA: TGCGCCAGCAGCTTGGTAGTAGCGGGCCTGAATGAGCAGTTCTTC. As protein: CASSLVVAGLNEQFF. This chain uses TRBV5-1 with TRBJ2-1; 7 nucleotides align to TRBD2. The trim removed 0 bases at V and 7 bases at J, leaving 7 bases unmatched. CDR3 length: 15 amino acids. From germline, CDR1 is SGHRS and CDR2 YFSETQ.

This clone has ten or more counts. This rearrangement joins TRBV12-3 or TRBV12-4 to TRBJ1-5, with D uncertain. Trimming pared 5 bases from V and 0 bases from J, leaving 11 bases between. This CDR3 region has 15 residues. In DNA, the CDR3 is TGTGCCAGCAGTCGAAGTGGGGTTAGCAATCAGCCCCAGCATTTT. Translated, it gives CASSRSGVSNQPQHF.

Many counts were recorded for this clone. The chain employs TRBV5-1 and TRBJ1-2; 11 bases are a match to TRBD1. The length of the CDR3 is 17 residues. Germline V CDR1 and CDR2: SGHRS, YFSETQ. The junction had 16 bases not matched to a gene; V was cut back by 5 bases and J by 7 bases. The CDR3, as DNA: TGCGCCAGCAGGCCCCTAAGAGGACAGGGGGCAATCCGTGGCTACACCTTC. It translates to CASRPLRGQGAIRGYTF.

At least ten counts were recorded for this clone. V is TRBV5-1 and J is TRBJ1-1, with unresolved D. CDR1 is SGHRS and CDR2 is YFSETQ in the germline V gene. The CDR3 totals 14 residues. The V end was cut by 1 base, the J end by 4 bases, with 11 bases between. The CDR3 protein is CASSLIGLGTEAFF. CDR3 sequence (DNA): TGCGCCAGCAGCTTGATCGGGCTGGGCACTGAAGCTTTCTTT.

The chain combines TRBV19 with TRBJ2-6; D is uncertain. The CDR3 has 16 amino acids. V was trimmed by 1 base and J by 0 bases, leaving 7 bases between them. Germline V CDR1 and CDR2: LNHDA, SQIVND (reference sequence). The CDR3 coding sequence is TGTGCCAGTAGTATAGCCGTAACCTCTGGGGCCAACGTCCTGACTTTC. Translated: CASSIAVTSGANVLTF.

Of note for this clone: The same CDR3 also results from other DNA sequences found in this sample. This chain links TRBV30 with TRBJ1-6; D might be TRBD1 (5 bases). Germline V CDR1 and CDR2: GTSNPN, SVGIG (reference sequence). V shed 2 bases and J shed 7 bases, with 12 bases lying between them. The CDR3 spans 14 residues. This CDR3 reads CAWSLGGRNSPLHF. The CDR3 DNA is TGTGCCTGGAGTCTTGGGGGGAGGAATTCACCCCTCCACTTT.

The table lists this clone with many counts. The V gene is TRBV6-1, the J gene TRBJ2-3; 8 nucleotides match TRBD2. Germline values: CDR1 MNHNS, CDR2 SASEGT. The CDR3 has 20 amino acids. The trim removed 2 bases at V and 2 bases at J, leaving 18 bases unmatched. The CDR3 sequence: CASSESGASGQLQFTDTQYF. CDR3 DNA: TGTGCCAGCAGTGAATCGGGGGCTAGCGGGCAACTTCAATTCACAGATACGCAGTATTTT.

CDR3 protein: CARSEPGDRTYNEQFF. The CDR3, as DNA: TGTGCCAGAAGCGAACCCGGGGACCGAACCTACAATGAGCAGTTCTTC. The chain recombines TRBV14 with TRBJ2-1; D possibly matches TRBD1 or TRBD2 (5 bases each). The CDR3 length is 16 residues. The V gene's germline CDR1 is SGHDN and CDR2 FVKESK. V lost 9 bases to trimming and J lost 2 bases, with 20 bases between them. The full variable domain, in which reference TRBV14 and TRBJ2-1 provide the parts outside the CDR3, is EAGVTQFPSHSVIEKGQTVTLRCDPISGHDNLYWYRRVMGKEIKFLLHFVKESKQDESGMPNNRFLAERTGGTYSTLKVQPAELEDSGVYFCARSEPGDRTYNEQFFGPGTRLTVL.

This clone was recorded many times. The chain couples TRBV29-1 to TRBJ1-2; 7 bases match TRBD1. V gave up 1 base and J gave up 6 bases; unmatched junction bases: 5. Germline lookup yields CDR1 SQVTM and CDR2 ANQGSEA. This CDR3 spans 13 amino acids. The CDR3 bases are TGCAGCGTTGAAGCAGGGGGTGAGAATGGCTACACCTTC. Protein sequence: CSVEAGGENGYTF.

The chain recombines TRBV27 with TRBJ2-2; 9 nucleotides match TRBD2. V shed 6 bases and J 1 base; nucleotides not matched to a gene: 3. The germline V gene encodes CDR1 MNHEY and CDR2 SMNVEV (reference sequence). The CDR3 is 15 residues long. The CDR3 DNA is TGTGCCAGCAGCAAGACTAGCGGGAACACCGGGGAGCTGTTTTTT. Residues: CASSKTSGNTGELFF.

J is TRBJ2-7 and V is TRBV5-1; perhaps TRBD2 as D (5 bases). V gave up 0 bases and J gave up 4 bases, with 11 bases separating them. The CDR3 consists of 14 residues. CDR1 is SGHRS and CDR2 is YFSETQ in the germline V gene. This CDR3 reads CASSLDEAGYEQYV. The CDR3 coding sequence is TGCGCCAGCAGCTTGGACGAGGCGGGTTACGAGCAGTACGTC.

This clone was seen many times. This rearrangement joins TRBV19 to TRBJ2-3; TRBD2 matches 10 bases. The CDR3 is 14 amino acids. With V trimmed by 6 bases and J by 5 bases, 5 bases remained unmatched. Germline CDR1 and CDR2: LNHDA and SQIVND (reference sequence). CDR3 region: CASRPSSGRDTQYF. The CDR3 DNA is TGTGCCAGTAGACCTTCTAGCGGGAGAGATACGCAGTATTTT.

This clone was detected only a few times. CDR3 in DNA: TGTGCCAGCAGCCCTAAGTGGGCGGTGACAGGGGGTTTGGCCACTGAAGCTTTCTTT. It codes for CASSPKWAVTGGLATEAFF. The chain employs TRBV7-8 and TRBJ1-1, with 9 bases aligning to TRBD1. Germline trimming cut 5 bases from V and 4 bases from J; bases unmatched to any gene: 20. The V gene's germline CDR1 is SGHVS and CDR2 FQNEAQ. The CDR3 extends over 19 amino acids.

Details on this clone: This may be a read error: a much more frequent sequence differs by one nucleotide. The chain joins TRBV5-1 to TRBJ2-2, with 7 bases fitting TRBD1. Losses at the gene ends were 4 bases for V and 8 bases for J; bases not matched to a gene: 8. In germline, CDR1 is SGHRS, CDR2 YFSETQ. The CDR3 has 14 amino acids. CDR3 sequence (DNA): TGCGCCAGCAGCCTGACGGGACAGCGTGGGGAGCTGTTTTTT. This gives the protein CASSLTGQRGELFF.

The table lists this clone with many counts. This may stem from a read error, because a much larger clone lies one nucleotide away. This sequence joins TRBV5-1 and TRBJ2-3, with a tentative D call TRBD2 (5 bases). CDR1 and CDR2 (germline): SGHRS, YFSETQ. V was cut by 7 bases and J by 2 bases, with 17 bases left in between. CDR3 length: 15 amino acids. CDR3 sequence: CASSPEGGVTDTQYF. The DNA of the CDR3 is TGCGCCAGCTCACCTGAGGGTGGGGTCACAGATACGCAGTATTTT.

The V and J genes are TRBV6-5 and TRBJ1-2, with D possibly TRBD1 on 5 matching bases. The germline V gene encodes CDR1 MNHEY and CDR2 SVGAGI. The CDR3 is 15 amino acids. V dropped 0 bases and J dropped 5 bases, with 13 bases sitting between them. CDR3 in amino acids: CASSYSIGANYGYTF. The CDR3 DNA is TGTGCCAGCAGTTACTCAATAGGGGCGAATTATGGCTACACCTTC.